The rows below give T cell receptor beta chains drawn from one sample of a study of T cell repertoires in aging, cancer and after chemotherapy. TCRdb re-called the multiplex PCR reads through MiXCR, storing one row per CDR3 protein. The sample lists around 3,000 distinct CDR3 sequences, 30% to 40% occurring once. Sequenced material: blood. All receptors derive from a human donor with a solid tumor. The CDR3 runs from the conserved cysteine through the conserved F or W. The D gene is left open where the match is weak. Size tells how often a clone was seen (once, few, many) or the class of an expanded clone, and some rows leave it out.

d_gene,j_gene,v_gene,abundance,CDR3aa,CDR3nt
.,TRBJ2-5,TRBV15,.,CATSPGHMKETQYF,TGTGCCACTTCTCCAGGACACATGAAAGAGACCCAGTACTTC
TRBD2,TRBJ2-5,TRBV27,few,CASSTRLAGEQETQYF,TGTGCCAGCAGTACTCGACTAGCGGGGGAGCAAGAGACCCAGTACTTC
.,TRBJ2-1,TRBV29-1,medium-sized,CSVIVASPSSYNEQFF,TGCAGCGTTATTGTGGCCTCCCCGTCCAGCTACAATGAGCAGTTCTTC
.,TRBJ2-7,TRBV6-2/TRBV6-3,.,CASSLHGVAYEQYF,TGTGCCAGCAGTTTACACGGGGTGGCCTACGAGCAGTACTTC
.,TRBJ1-5,TRBV6-1,few,CASSEARGYQPQHF,TGTGCCAGCAGTGAAGCGCGAGGTTATCAGCCCCAGCATTTT
.,TRBJ2-2,TRBV5-1,.,CASSLGLKAGELFF,TGCGCCAGCAGCTTGGGTCTAAAGGCCGGGGAGCTGTTTTTT
.,TRBJ1-2,TRBV12-3/TRBV12-4,.,CASSLVGITRGYTF,TGTGCCAGCAGTTTAGTAGGCATCACGAGGGGCTACACCTTC
TRBD1,TRBJ2-2,TRBV12-3/TRBV12-4,once,CASGPDRLAGELFF,TGTGCTAGTGGTCCGGACAGGTTGGCCGGGGAGCTGTTTTTT
TRBD1,TRBJ1-1,TRBV6-5,few,CATGGGPILRTEAFF,TGTGCCACCGGAGGGGGCCCCATCTTGAGGACTGAAGCTTTCTTT
.,TRBJ1-5,TRBV30,.,CAWSVNNQPQHF,TGTGCCTGGAGCGTCAACAATCAGCCCCAGCATTTT
.,TRBJ2-7,TRBV6-2/TRBV6-3,.,CASSGGNPYEQYF,TGTGCCAGCTCTGGCGGAAATCCCTACGAGCAGTACTTC
TRBD1,TRBJ2-7,TRBV6-5,.,CASTLVTGTGVPYEQYF,TGTGCCAGCACCCTGGTGACCGGGACAGGGGTACCCTACGAGCAGTACTTC
.,TRBJ1-4,TRBV12-3/TRBV12-4,few,CASRRDLGEKLFF,TGTGCCAGCAGACGGGACCTCGGGGAAAAACTGTTTTTT
TRBD1,TRBJ1-5,TRBV19,once,CAITQDRGNQPQHF,TGTGCCATTACTCAGGACAGGGGGAATCAGCCCCAGCATTTT
TRBD1,TRBJ1-5,TRBV5-6,.,CASSLTRDRVGHQPQHF,TGTGCCAGCAGCTTAACCCGGGACAGGGTAGGTCATCAGCCCCAGCATTTT
.,TRBJ1-4,TRBV18,few,CASSPLPGGTNEKLFF,TGTGCCAGCTCACCACTACCGGGTGGAACTAATGAAAAACTGTTTTTT
TRBD1,TRBJ1-2,TRBV18,.,CASSPGTGGYTNYGYTF,TGTGCCAGCTCACCGGGGACAGGGGGCTATACTAACTATGGCTACACCTTC
.,TRBJ1-4,TRBV7-6,.,CASSLVRRGNNEKLFF,TGTGCCAGCAGCTTAGTGCGTAGAGGGAATAATGAAAAACTGTTTTTT
.,TRBJ2-1,TRBV14,once,CASSRDPFEEQFF,TGTGCCAGCAGCCGAGATCCTTTTGAAGAGCAGTTCTTC
.,TRBJ2-5,TRBV15,medium-sized,CATSPQGRIQETQYF,TGTGCCACCAGCCCCCAAGGACGGATCCAAGAGACCCAGTACTTC
TRBD1,TRBJ2-7,TRBV7-2,few,CASSLGWTGYEQYF,TGTGCCAGCAGCTTAGGGTGGACAGGCTACGAGCAGTACTTC
TRBD1,TRBJ1-1,TRBV7-9,few,CASSLEGQVTEAFF,TGTGCCAGCAGCTTAGAGGGACAGGTTACAGAAGCTTTCTTT
TRBD1,TRBJ2-2,TRBV5-1,few,CASSYRTGANTGELFF,TGCGCCAGCAGCTACAGGACAGGGGCGAACACCGGGGAGCTGTTTTTT
.,TRBJ1-5,TRBV6-5,medium-sized,CASSSYSNQPQHF,TGTGCCAGCAGTTCCTATAGCAATCAGCCCCAGCATTTT
TRBD1,TRBJ1-2,TRBV6-1,.,CASSTNAGTGFYGYTF,TGTGCCAGCAGTACTAATGCCGGGACAGGGTTCTATGGCTACACCTTC
TRBD1,TRBJ1-6,TRBV18,medium-sized,CASSSGQGKSPLHF,TGTGCCAGCTCATCTGGACAGGGCAAATCACCCCTCCACTTT
TRBD1,TRBJ1-2,TRBV5-6,few,CASSLWSGGQDLFYGYTF,TGTGCCAGCAGCTTGTGGTCGGGGGGACAGGACCTTTTCTATGGCTACACCTTC
.,TRBJ1-2,TRBV19,.,CASSIGGPGYTF,TGTGCCAGTAGTATAGGGGGACCTGGCTACACCTTC
TRBD2,TRBJ2-1,TRBV5-1,few,CASSLVVGGGNTYNEQFF,TGCGCCAGCAGCTTGGTGGTCGGCGGGGGGAACACCTACAATGAGCAGTTCTTC
.,TRBJ2-7,TRBV19,.,CASSGRGLTGEQYF,TGTGCCAGTAGTGGCAGAGGTCTTACGGGCGAGCAGTACTTC
.,TRBJ2-2,TRBV12-3/TRBV12-4,few,CASRGKWTVNTGELFF,TGTGCCAGTAGGGGAAAGTGGACAGTGAACACCGGGGAGCTGTTTTTT
TRBD2,TRBJ2-3,TRBV18,.,CASSPLASGSTDTQYF,TGTGCCAGCTCACCACTAGCTAGCGGGAGCACAGATACGCAGTATTTT
TRBD1,TRBJ1-1,TRBV7-6,.,CASSFNRGGEAFF,TGTGCCAGCAGCTTCAACAGGGGAGGTGAAGCTTTCTTT
TRBD1,TRBJ2-1,TRBV29-1,medium-sized,CSVGQGVRNEQFF,TGCAGCGTTGGCCAGGGGGTTAGGAATGAGCAGTTCTTC
.,TRBJ2-2,TRBV20-1,once,CSANLQTGELFF,TGCAGTGCTAACCTCCAAACCGGGGAGCTGTTTTTT
.,TRBJ1-5,TRBV6-5,.,CAGYRRAHQPQHF,TGTGCCGGCTATAGGAGGGCTCATCAGCCCCAGCATTTT
TRBD2,TRBJ2-1,TRBV12-3/TRBV12-4,.,CASSLGGLAGNEQFF,TGTGCCAGCAGTTTGGGGGGACTAGCGGGAAATGAGCAGTTCTTC
.,TRBJ1-6,TRBV19,.,CASSIQDSNLPLHF,TGTGCCAGTAGTATACAGGACAGCAATTTACCCCTCCACTTT
TRBD2,TRBJ2-5,TRBV28,.,CASRRLAGGQETQYF,TGTGCCAGCAGAAGACTAGCGGGGGGGCAAGAGACCCAGTACTTC
.,TRBJ2-5,TRBV27,few,CASSASYRVQETQYF,TGTGCCAGCAGTGCCTCCTACAGGGTCCAAGAGACCCAGTACTTC
TRBD2,TRBJ2-1,TRBV15,medium-sized,CATSRGGWGGEEQFF,TGTGCCACCAGCAGAGGGGGGTGGGGGGGGGAGGAGCAGTTCTTC
.,TRBJ1-3,TRBV7-9,.,CASRGASGNTIYF,TGTGCCAGCCGGGGGGCTTCTGGAAACACCATATATTTT
TRBD1,TRBJ1-1,TRBV19,few,CASTPRADRGLGWDTEAFF,TGTGCCAGTACCCCACGGGCTGACAGGGGTTTGGGTTGGGACACTGAAGCTTTCTTT
.,TRBJ1-2,TRBV30,.,CAWGGHGGGSYTF,TGTGCCTGGGGTGGGCACGGGGGCGGAAGCTACACCTTC
.,TRBJ2-2,TRBV12-3/TRBV12-4,few,CASRSQGTGELFF,TGTGCCAGCAGGTCCCAGGGCACCGGGGAGCTGTTTTTT
.,TRBJ1-2,TRBV15,medium-sized,CATSRAGQNPDTF,TGTGCCACCAGCAGAGCCGGGCAGAACCCTGACACCTTC